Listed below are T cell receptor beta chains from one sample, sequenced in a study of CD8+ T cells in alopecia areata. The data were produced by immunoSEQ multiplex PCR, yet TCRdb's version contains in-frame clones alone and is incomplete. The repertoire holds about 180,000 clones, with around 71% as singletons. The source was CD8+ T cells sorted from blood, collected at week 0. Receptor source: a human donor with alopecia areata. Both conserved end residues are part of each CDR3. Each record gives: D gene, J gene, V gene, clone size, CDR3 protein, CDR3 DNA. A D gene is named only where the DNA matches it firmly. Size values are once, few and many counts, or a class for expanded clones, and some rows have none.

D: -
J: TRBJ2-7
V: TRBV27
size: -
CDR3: CASSLSPIRALYF
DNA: TGTGCCAGCAGTTTAAGTCCTATTCGTGCTCTGTACTTC

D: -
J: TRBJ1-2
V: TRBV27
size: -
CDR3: CASSYEGNLGYGYTF
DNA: TGTGCCAGCAGTTATGAGGGGAACCTAGGCTATGGCTACACCTTC

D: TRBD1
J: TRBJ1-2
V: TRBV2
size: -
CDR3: CASSPLDRGRDSGYTF
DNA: TGTGCCAGCAGTCCGCTGGACAGGGGGCGAGACTCGGGCTACACCTTC

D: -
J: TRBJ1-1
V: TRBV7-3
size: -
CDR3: CASSLSGGLTEAFF
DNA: TGTGCCAGCAGCTTAAGCGGGGGTTTAACTGAAGCTTTCTTT

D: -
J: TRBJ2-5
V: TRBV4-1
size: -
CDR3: CASSQPLTLETQYF
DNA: TGCGCCAGCAGCCAACCCCTAACCTTGGAGACCCAGTACTTC

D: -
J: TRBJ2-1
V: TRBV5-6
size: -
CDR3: CASSPLGGFSYNEQFF
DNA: TGTGCCAGCAGCCCCTTGGGGGGCTTCTCCTACAATGAGCAGTTCTTC

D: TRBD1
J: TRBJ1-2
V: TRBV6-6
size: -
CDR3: CASSYTGTGTNYGYTF
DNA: TGTGCCAGCAGTTACACCGGGACAGGAACTAACTATGGCTACACCTTC

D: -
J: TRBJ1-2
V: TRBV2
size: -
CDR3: CASKRTKRTNYGYTF
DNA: TGTGCCAGCAAGAGGACAAAAAGAACTAACTATGGCTACACCTTC

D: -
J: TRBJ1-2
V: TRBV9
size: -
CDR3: CASSGQGSRPYGYTF
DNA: TGTGCCAGCAGCGGTCAGGGGAGTAGGCCCTATGGCTACACCTTC

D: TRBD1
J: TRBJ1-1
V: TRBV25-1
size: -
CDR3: CASSAWTGDTEAFF
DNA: TGTGCCAGCAGTGCATGGACAGGGGACACTGAAGCTTTCTTT

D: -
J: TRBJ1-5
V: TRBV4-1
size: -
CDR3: CASSQGLNQPQHF
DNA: TGCGCCAGCAGCCAAGGGTTAAATCAGCCCCAGCATTTT

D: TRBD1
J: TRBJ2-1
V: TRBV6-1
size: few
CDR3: CASGQGLGFF
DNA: TGTGCCAGCGGACAGGGTTTGGGGTTCTTC

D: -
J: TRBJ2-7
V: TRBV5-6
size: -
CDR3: CASSPSWGFSYEQYF
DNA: TGTGCCAGCAGCCCGTCCTGGGGATTCTCCTACGAGCAGTACTTC

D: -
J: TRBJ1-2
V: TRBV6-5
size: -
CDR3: CASSPVVGGYYGYTF
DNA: TGTGCCAGCAGCCCCGTGGTAGGGGGATACTATGGCTACACCTTC